Listed below are T cell receptor beta chains from one sample, sequenced in a study of CD8 T cells in Susac syndrome. TCRdb processed the immunoSEQ multiplex PCR reads anew with MiXCR; each CDR3 protein has one entry. The sample shows 150,000 to 200,000 distinct CDR3 sequences, roughly nine tenths of them seen only once. Sequences were obtained from CD4+ T cells from PBMCs. The source is a human donor with Susac syndrome. The CDR3 runs from the conserved cysteine through the conserved F or W. Fields, in order: D gene, J gene, clone size, V gene, CDR3 protein, CDR3 DNA. A D gene is named only where the DNA matches it firmly. For some rows the clone size is stated as once, few or many, or as a class when expanded; others skip it.

>NA|TRBJ1-1|NA|TRBV7-2
CASSFYGGGNTEAFF
TGTGCCAGCAGCTTCTACGGGGGCGGGAACACTGAAGCTTTCTTT
>NA|TRBJ2-7|NA|TRBV3-1
CASSQITGLSADEQYF
TGTGCCAGCAGCCAAATCACAGGCCTATCTGCAGACGAGCAGTACTTC
>NA|TRBJ2-1|NA|TRBV30
CASRGTTGNEQFF
TGTGCCTCGCGGGGGACAACTGGAAATGAGCAGTTCTTC
>NA|TRBJ2-7|NA|TRBV5-1
CASSLGNTYEQYF
TGCGCCAGCAGCTTGGGGAATACCTACGAGCAGTACTTC
>NA|TRBJ1-2|NA|TRBV3-1
CASSQEGAKGYGYTF
TGTGCCAGCAGCCAAGAAGGAGCAAAGGGCTATGGCTACACCTTC
>NA|TRBJ2-1|NA|TRBV24-1
CATSDPRSYHNEQFF
TGTGCCACCAGTGATCCCAGGAGCTACCACAATGAGCAGTTCTTC
>TRBD1|TRBJ1-4|NA|TRBV20-1
CSAIPGTEPTNEKLFF
TGCAGTGCTATCCCCGGGACAGAGCCAACTAATGAAAAACTGTTTTTT
>TRBD2|TRBJ2-7|NA|TRBV9
CASSVGGGAKEQYF
TGTGCCAGCAGCGTAGGCGGGGGGGCTAAAGAGCAGTACTTC
>TRBD2|TRBJ2-5|NA|TRBV10-3
CAISNVPGLHGETQYF
TGTGCCATCTCTAATGTCCCGGGACTACACGGGGAGACCCAGTACTTC
>NA|TRBJ1-2|NA|TRBV6-1
CASSERGGAYGYTF
TGTGCCAGCAGTGAACGGGGGGGTGCCTATGGCTACACCTTC
>NA|TRBJ1-2|NA|TRBV5-4
CASSSRNGIYGYTF
TGTGCCAGCAGCTCGCGAAATGGGATATATGGCTACACCTTC
>TRBD2|TRBJ2-5|NA|TRBV3-1
CASSQNSGGAGETQYF
TGTGCCAGCAGCCAAAATAGCGGGGGGGCCGGTGAGACCCAGTACTTC
>NA|TRBJ1-5|NA|TRBV6-2/TRBV6-3
CASSYGIRANQPQHF
TGTGCCAGCAGTTACGGGATCCGTGCCAATCAGCCCCAGCATTTT
>NA|TRBJ1-1|NA|TRBV19
CASSPPGGRNTEAFF
TGTGCCAGTAGTCCCCCGGGGGGACGGAACACTGAAGCTTTCTTT
>NA|TRBJ2-1|NA|TRBV18
CASSHSPRTKYNEQFF
TGTGCCAGCTCCCATAGTCCCCGAACAAAATACAATGAGCAGTTCTTC
>NA|TRBJ1-1|NA|TRBV19
CASTSDGRGTEAFF
TGTGCCAGTACCTCAGACGGGCGCGGCACTGAAGCTTTCTTT
>NA|TRBJ2-1|NA|TRBV20-1
CSARDYNEQFF
TGCAGTGCTAGAGACTACAATGAGCAGTTCTTC
>TRBD1|TRBJ2-7|NA|TRBV6-2/TRBV6-3
CASSSQGVEQYF
TGTGCCAGCAGTTCACAGGGGGTCGAGCAGTACTTC
>NA|TRBJ1-6|few|TRBV6-1
CATRTNRGGDNSPLHF
TGTGCCACCCGTACTAACCGAGGGGGGGACAATTCACCCCTCCACTTT
>NA|TRBJ2-3|NA|TRBV28
CASSVPGLGTDTQYF
TGTGCCAGCAGCGTCCCCGGTCTTGGGACAGATACGCAGTATTTT
>TRBD2|TRBJ2-5|once|TRBV9
CASSVASGREGETQYF
TGTGCCAGCAGCGTAGCTAGCGGGAGAGAGGGAGAGACCCAGTACTTC
>TRBD1|TRBJ2-3|NA|TRBV7-2
CASSSGTGGPDTQYF
TGTGCCAGCAGCTCCGGGACAGGGGGCCCAGATACGCAGTATTTT
>NA|TRBJ2-4|NA|TRBV11-2
CASSFAGVGTKNIQYF
TGTGCCAGCAGCTTCGCCGGGGTGGGGACCAAAAACATTCAGTACTTC
>NA|TRBJ1-3|once|TRBV28
CASSLVPGLLGGNTIYF
TGTGCCAGCAGTTTAGTTCCTGGCCTACTAGGTGGAAACACCATATATTTT
>NA|TRBJ1-1|NA|TRBV27
CASSLRGDLTEAFF
TGTGCCAGCAGTTTAAGAGGGGATTTAACTGAAGCTTTCTTT
>NA|TRBJ1-1|NA|TRBV6-5
CASFPGATNTEAFF
TGTGCCAGCTTTCCAGGGGCGACGAACACTGAAGCTTTCTTT
>TRBD1|TRBJ2-1|NA|TRBV13
CASSVTGLSEQFF
TGTGCCAGCAGCGTGACAGGGCTATCTGAGCAGTTCTTC
>TRBD1|TRBJ1-1|NA|TRBV25-1
CASSELTGGVTEAFF
TGTGCCAGCAGTGAACTGACAGGGGGAGTCACTGAAGCTTTCTTT
>NA|TRBJ2-2|NA|TRBV9
CASSVGPTGELFF
TGTGCCAGCAGCGTAGGCCCCACCGGGGAGCTGTTTTTT
>TRBD1|TRBJ2-1|once|TRBV18
CASSPGQGQYNEQFF
TGTGCCAGCTCACCGGGACAGGGCCAATACAATGAGCAGTTCTTC
>NA|TRBJ1-1|NA|TRBV9
CASSVDVGKAFF
TGTGCCAGCAGCGTAGATGTGGGTAAAGCTTTCTTT
>NA|TRBJ2-1|NA|TRBV20-1
CSASFLGYSSYNEQFF
TGCAGTGCTAGTTTCTTGGGCTACAGCTCCTACAATGAGCAGTTCTTC
>TRBD1|TRBJ1-5|NA|TRBV18
CASSPEGQGGNQPQHF
TGTGCCAGCTCACCAGAGGGACAGGGCGGGAATCAGCCCCAGCATTTT
>NA|TRBJ1-3|NA|TRBV7-2
CASSSSLSGNTIYF
TGTGCCAGCAGCTCCAGCCTCTCTGGAAACACCATATATTTT
>NA|TRBJ2-5|NA|TRBV9
CASSVTGGRVETQYF
TGTGCCAGCAGCGTAACCGGGGGGCGGGTAGAGACCCAGTACTTC
>NA|TRBJ1-1|NA|TRBV6-5
CASSSGFTEAFF
TGTGCCAGCAGTTCAGGGTTCACTGAAGCTTTCTTT
>NA|TRBJ2-1|NA|TRBV5-1
CASSPRTVYNEQFF
TGCGCCAGCAGCCCACGGACAGTCTACAATGAGCAGTTCTTC
>NA|TRBJ2-7|NA|TRBV4-1
CASSQDATTYEQYF
TGCGCCAGCAGCCAAGATGCAACTACCTACGAGCAGTACTTC
>NA|TRBJ1-1|NA|TRBV5-1
CASSLGPLGGADTEAFF
TGCGCCAGCAGCTTGGGACCATTGGGGGGGGCTGACACTGAAGCTTTCTTT
>NA|TRBJ1-2|NA|TRBV7-9
CASSLVTADGYTF
TGTGCCAGCAGCTTAGTCACAGCCGATGGCTACACCTTC
>TRBD2|TRBJ2-7|NA|TRBV7-8
CASSQTSGAYEQYF
TGTGCCAGCAGCCAAACTAGCGGGGCCTACGAGCAGTACTTC
>NA|TRBJ1-1|few|TRBV28
CASSLVVRDTEAFF
TGTGCCAGCAGTTTGGTGGTCCGGGACACTGAAGCTTTCTTT
>NA|TRBJ1-4|NA|TRBV19
CASNIPGTGMFF
TGTGCCAGTAACATTCCGGGAACAGGGATGTTTTTT
>NA|TRBJ1-2|NA|TRBV7-6
CASSLEQGDCGYTF
TGTGCCAGCAGCTTAGAACAGGGCGATTGTGGCTACACCTTC
>NA|TRBJ1-2|NA|TRBV15
CATSPRGGQGYTF
TGTGCCACCAGCCCACGGGGGGGGCAGGGCTACACCTTC
>NA|TRBJ1-1|NA|TRBV20-1
CSANPGTEAFF
TGCAGTGCGAATCCTGGGACTGAAGCTTTCTTT
>TRBD2|TRBJ2-1|once|TRBV18
CASSKSGTSLRGEQFF
TGTGCCAGCTCTAAGTCGGGGACTAGTCTTCGGGGTGAGCAGTTCTTC
>TRBD1|TRBJ1-4|once|TRBV7-9
CASSFGTATNEKLFF
TGTGCCAGCAGCTTCGGGACAGCAACTAATGAAAAACTGTTTTTT
>NA|TRBJ1-1|few|TRBV29-1
CSAGAYTLNTEAFF
TGCAGCGCTGGGGCATATACGTTGAACACTGAAGCTTTCTTT
>NA|TRBJ1-5|NA|TRBV2
CASRWGEARSNQPQHF
TGTGCCAGCAGGTGGGGAGAGGCCCGTAGCAATCAGCCCCAGCATTTT
>TRBD2|TRBJ2-5|NA|TRBV7-3
CASSLSPASGSQETQYF
TGTGCCAGCAGCTTATCCCCCGCTAGCGGGAGCCAAGAGACCCAGTACTTC
>TRBD2|TRBJ2-7|NA|TRBV10-2
CASRMSGGAYEQYF
TGCGCCAGCAGAATGAGCGGGGGGGCCTACGAGCAGTACTTC
>NA|TRBJ1-4|NA|TRBV11-2
CASRTIRSEKLFF
TGTGCCAGCAGGACGATCCGTAGTGAAAAACTGTTTTTT